This entry concerns a single T cell receptor beta chain. Its antigen is unknown. The CDR3 extends over 14 amino acids. The germline CDR1 and CDR2 sequences are SGHRS and YFSETQ. Trimming stripped 0 bases from V and 6 bases from J, with 11 bases between. TCRdb recomputed calls from the RT-PCR reads with MiXCR, one row per CDR3 protein. Here the sample spans more than 700,000 distinct CDR3 sequences, about 20% being singletons. The source of the sample is a study of response to subunit inactivated influenza vaccine. Study findings and constraints: Researchers suggested that each seasonal influenza vaccination recruits few new T cells.

This chain uses TRBV5-1 with TRBJ2-3, with a tentative D call TRBD2 (6 bases). This specimen was PBMCs from blood, taken 4 to 6 days after vaccination. This TCR was sampled from a man between 50 and 59 years old who received an inactivated influenza vaccine. The CDR3 here is CASSLGDSRDTQYF. The DNA for the CDR3 is TGCGCCAGCAGCTTGGGGGACTCCCGGGATACGCAGTATTTT.